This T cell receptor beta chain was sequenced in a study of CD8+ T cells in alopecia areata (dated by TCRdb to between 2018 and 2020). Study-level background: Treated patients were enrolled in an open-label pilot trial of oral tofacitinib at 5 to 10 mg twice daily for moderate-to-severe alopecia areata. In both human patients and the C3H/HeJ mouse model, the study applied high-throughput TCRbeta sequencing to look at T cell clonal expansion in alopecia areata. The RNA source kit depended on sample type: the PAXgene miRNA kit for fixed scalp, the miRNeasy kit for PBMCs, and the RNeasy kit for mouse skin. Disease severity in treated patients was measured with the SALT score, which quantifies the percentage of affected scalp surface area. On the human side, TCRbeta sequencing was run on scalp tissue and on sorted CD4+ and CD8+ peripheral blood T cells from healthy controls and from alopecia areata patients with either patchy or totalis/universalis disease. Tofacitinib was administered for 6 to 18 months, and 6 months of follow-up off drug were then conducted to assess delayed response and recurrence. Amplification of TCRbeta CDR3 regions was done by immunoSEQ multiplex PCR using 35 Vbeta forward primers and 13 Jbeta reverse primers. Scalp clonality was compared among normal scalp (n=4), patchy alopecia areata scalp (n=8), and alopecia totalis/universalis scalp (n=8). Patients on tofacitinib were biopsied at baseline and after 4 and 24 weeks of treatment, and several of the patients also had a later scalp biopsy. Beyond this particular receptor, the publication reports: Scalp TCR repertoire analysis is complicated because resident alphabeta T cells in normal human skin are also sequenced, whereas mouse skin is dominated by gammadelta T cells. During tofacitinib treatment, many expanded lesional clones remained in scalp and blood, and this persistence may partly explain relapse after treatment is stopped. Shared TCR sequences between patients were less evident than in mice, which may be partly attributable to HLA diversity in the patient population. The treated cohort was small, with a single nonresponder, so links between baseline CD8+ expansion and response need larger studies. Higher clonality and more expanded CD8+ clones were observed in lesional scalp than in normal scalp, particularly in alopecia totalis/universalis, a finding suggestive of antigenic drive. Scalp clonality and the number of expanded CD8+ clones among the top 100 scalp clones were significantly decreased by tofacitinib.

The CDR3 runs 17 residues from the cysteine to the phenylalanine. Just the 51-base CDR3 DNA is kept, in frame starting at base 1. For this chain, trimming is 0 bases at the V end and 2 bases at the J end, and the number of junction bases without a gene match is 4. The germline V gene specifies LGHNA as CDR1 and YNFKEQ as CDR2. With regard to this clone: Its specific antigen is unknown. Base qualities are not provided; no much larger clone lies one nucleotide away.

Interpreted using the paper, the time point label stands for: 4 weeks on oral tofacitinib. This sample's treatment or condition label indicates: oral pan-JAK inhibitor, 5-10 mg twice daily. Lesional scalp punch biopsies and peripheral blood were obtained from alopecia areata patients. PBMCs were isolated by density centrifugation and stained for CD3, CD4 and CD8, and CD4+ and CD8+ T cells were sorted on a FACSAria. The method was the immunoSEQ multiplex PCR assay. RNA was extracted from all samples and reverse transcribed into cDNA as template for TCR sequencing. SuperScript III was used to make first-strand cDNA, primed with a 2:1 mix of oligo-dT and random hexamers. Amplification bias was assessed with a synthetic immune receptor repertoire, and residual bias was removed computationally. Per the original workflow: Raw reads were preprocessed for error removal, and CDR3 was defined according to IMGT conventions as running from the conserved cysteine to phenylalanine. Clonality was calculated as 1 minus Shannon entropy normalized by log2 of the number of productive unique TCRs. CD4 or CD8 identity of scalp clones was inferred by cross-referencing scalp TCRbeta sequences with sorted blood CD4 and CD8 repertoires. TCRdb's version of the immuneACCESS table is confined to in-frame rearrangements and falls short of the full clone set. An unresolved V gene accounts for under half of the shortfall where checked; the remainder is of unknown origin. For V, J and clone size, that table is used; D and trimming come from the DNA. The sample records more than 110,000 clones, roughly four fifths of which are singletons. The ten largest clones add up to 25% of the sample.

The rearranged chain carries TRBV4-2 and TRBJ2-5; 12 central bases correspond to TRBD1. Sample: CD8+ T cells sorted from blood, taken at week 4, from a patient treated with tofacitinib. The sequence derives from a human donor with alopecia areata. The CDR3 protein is CASSQERDRGLQETQYF. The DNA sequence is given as TGTGCCAGCAGCCAAGAAAGGGACAGGGGGCTTCAAGAGACCCAGTACTTC.